Listed below are T cell receptor beta chains from one sample, sequenced in a study of T cell responses to AZD1222 COVID-19 vaccine. Clones were read by immunoSEQ multiplex PCR, and TCRdb kept only the in-frame ones, dropping some. This sample carries about 140,000 clones, roughly 88% of them seen once, and the ten largest clones take 5% to 6.5%. Source: peripheral blood, taken 28 days after the second AZD1222 dose. Receptor source: an adult who received the AZD1222 COVID-19 vaccine. Both conserved end residues are part of each CDR3. The D gene is left open where the match is weak. Size is omitted from some rows. Given values are once, few, many or a class for expanded clones.

.	TRBV19	few	TRBJ1-5	TGTGCCAGTAGTATAATGGTCGCGGGGAATCAGCCCCAGCATTTT	CASSIMVAGNQPQHF
TRBD1	TRBV3-1/TRBV3-2	.	TRBJ2-5	TGTGCCAGCAGCCAAGGGATCGGACAGGGGGCGGGAGAGACCCAGTACTTC	CASSQGIGQGAGETQYF
TRBD1	TRBV28	large	TRBJ1-4	TGTGCCAGCAGTAGGGGACAGTTTAATGAAAAACTGTTTTTT	CASSRGQFNEKLFF
.	TRBV6-5	once	TRBJ2-1	TGTGCCAGCAGTTACTCCCCAGTTGGACTACACAATGAGCAGTTCTTC	CASSYSPVGLHNEQFF
.	TRBV28	.	TRBJ1-2	TGTGCCAGCAGTTTCGCAGGGACCTACTATGGCTACACCTTC	CASSFAGTYYGYTF
.	TRBV29-1	.	TRBJ2-3	TGCAGCGTTGGTGCTGGCTACACAGATACGCAGTATTTT	CSVGAGYTDTQYF
TRBD1	TRBV18	.	TRBJ1-2	TGTGCCAGCTCACCTTTGGACAGGGGGAACGATGGCTACACCTTC	CASSPLDRGNDGYTF
.	TRBV5-1	.	TRBJ1-3	TGCGCCAGCAGCTTGGGTAGGGGCTCTGGAAACACCATATATTTT	CASSLGRGSGNTIYF
TRBD2	TRBV6-5	.	TRBJ2-7	TGTGCCAGCGGAGAATGGACTAGCGGGAGGGGGGAGCAGTACTTC	CASGEWTSGRGEQYF
TRBD1	TRBV18	once	TRBJ1-5	TGTGCCAGCTCACCTCAGGACAGGGGGAATCAGCCCCAGCATTTT	CASSPQDRGNQPQHF
.	TRBV7-2	.	TRBJ1-5	TGTGCCAGCAGCCTGGGGAATCAGCCCCAGCATTTT	CASSLGNQPQHF
.	TRBV6-4	.	TRBJ1-2	TGTGCCAGCAGTGACTCGATACCCCCCTATGGCGGCTACACCTTC	CASSDSIPPYGGYTF
.	TRBV4-3	few	TRBJ1-1	TGCGCCAGCAGCCAAGGTGTCGGCAGAGAAGCTTTCTTT	CASSQGVGREAFF
.	TRBV19	once	TRBJ1-5	TGTGCCAGTAGTTCGTCAGGGGATCAGCCCCAGCATTTT	CASSSSGDQPQHF
.	TRBV5-1	.	TRBJ2-2	TGCGCCAGCAGCTTGGACCTAGGAGCGCGGGAGCTGTTTTTT	CASSLDLGARELFF
.	TRBV29-1	.	TRBJ1-1	TGCAGCGCCAGAGAAGGGGCTGGGAACACTGAAGCTTTCTTT	CSAREGAGNTEAFF
TRBD1	TRBV14	.	TRBJ2-7	TGTGCCAGCAGCCACCCCGGGACAGGGGTTGAGTACTTC	CASSHPGTGVEYF
TRBD2	TRBV30	.	TRBJ2-5	TGTGCCTGGAGTGTTACTAGCGGAAGGGAGACCCAGTACTTC	CAWSVTSGRETQYF
.	TRBV18	.	TRBJ1-4	TGTGCCAGCTCAAATGGACCCTCGACAACTAATGAAAAACTGTTTTTT	CASSNGPSTTNEKLFF
.	TRBV5-6	.	TRBJ1-1	TGTGCCAGCAGCCCTGTTGGGGGCGGGAACACTGAAGCTTTCTTT	CASSPVGGGNTEAFF
TRBD1	TRBV7-2	.	TRBJ1-2	TGTGCCAGCAGCTTACAGGGGGCGGGTGGCTACACCTTC	CASSLQGAGGYTF
.	TRBV2	once	TRBJ1-3	TGTGCCAGCGTTGGTCAGGGAAAAAACACCATATATTTT	CASVGQGKNTIYF
TRBD1	TRBV6-6	.	TRBJ1-3	TGTGCCAGCAGTACTTGGACAGGGAGAAACACCATATATTTT	CASSTWTGRNTIYF
TRBD2	TRBV5-1	.	TRBJ2-7	TGCGCCAGCAGTTCCGGGACTAGCGGGGTAGAAGAGCAGTACTTC	CASSSGTSGVEEQYF
.	TRBV19	.	TRBJ1-5	TGTGCCAGTAGTATTGGGGGATATAGCAATCAGCCCCAGCATTTT	CASSIGGYSNQPQHF
TRBD1	TRBV28	.	TRBJ2-3	TGTGCCAGCAGTTTCGGGACAGGTGGGTCCGATACGCAGTATTTT	CASSFGTGGSDTQYF
.	TRBV5-5	.	TRBJ2-7	TGTGCCAGCAGCTTGAGGGTCGGTTTTGTTTCGGCGGAACCCTCCTACGAGCAGTACTTC	CASSLRVGFVSAEPSYEQYF
TRBD2	TRBV7-7	.	TRBJ2-3	TGTGCTAGCAGCCCCTCAGCGGGGGTTGATACGCAGTATTTT	CASSPSAGVDTQYF
.	TRBV28	.	TRBJ1-1	TGTGCCAGCAGGGACAGTCTGAACACTGAAGCTTTCTTT	CASRDSLNTEAFF
.	TRBV18	.	TRBJ1-5	TGTGCCAGCTCCTTCGCACAGTTCGACCAGCCCCAGCATTTT	CASSFAQFDQPQHF
.	TRBV11-3	.	TRBJ2-5	TGTGCCAGCAGCTTAGGGCGACTAGGGGAGACCCAGTACTTC	CASSLGRLGETQYF
.	TRBV5-8	.	TRBJ2-1	TGTGCCAGCAGCGGGGGGCCTATTTTGAGCAATGAGCAGTTCTTC	CASSGGPILSNEQFF
TRBD1	TRBV4-2	.	TRBJ2-7	TGTGCCAGCAGCCAGCCGGGACAGGGGGCCTACGAGCAGTACTTC	CASSQPGQGAYEQYF
.	TRBV6-5	.	TRBJ1-2	TGTGCCAGCAGCTACACCGGGGTTAAAGATGGCTACACCTTC	CASSYTGVKDGYTF
.	TRBV19	.	TRBJ1-3	TGTGCCAGTTGGTTTGGAGGACTTCATGGAAACACCATATATTTT	CASWFGGLHGNTIYF
.	TRBV4-1	.	TRBJ1-5	TGCGCCAGCAGCCACGGCGTGACGGGGGCAGGTCAGCCCCAGCATTTT	CASSHGVTGAGQPQHF
.	TRBV6-1	.	TRBJ1-2	TGTGCCAGCAGTGAAAGCGGGTCTTTCTATGGCTACACCTTC	CASSESGSFYGYTF
.	TRBV19	.	TRBJ1-5	TGTGCCAGTAGTCCCCGATCCAGGGGCTCCAATCAGCCCCAGCATTTT	CASSPRSRGSNQPQHF
.	TRBV28	.	TRBJ2-7	TGTGCCAGCAGCAACATAGGGAGTTTCTACGAGCAGTACTTC	CASSNIGSFYEQYF
.	TRBV6-1	.	TRBJ2-7	TGTGCCAGCAGTGAACTTAGGGGGGCCTTCTACGAGCAGTACTTC	CASSELRGAFYEQYF
TRBD1	TRBV11-2	.	TRBJ2-2	TGTGCCAGCAGCGCGGGACAGGTGTACGCCGGGGAGCTGTTTTTT	CASSAGQVYAGELFF
.	TRBV19	.	TRBJ1-2	TGTGCCAGTAGTCGTATAGTTAACGTCCCGGGGGGCTATGGCTACACCTTC	CASSRIVNVPGGYGYTF
TRBD2	TRBV11-1	.	TRBJ2-3	TGTGCCAGCAGAGGACTAGCGGGGGGACACGATACGCAGTATTTT	CASRGLAGGHDTQYF
TRBD1	TRBV28	.	TRBJ1-1	TGTGCCAGCAGTTTTAGGATGTCCGGGACAGGGGGCGGAAAGGGGAACGCTTTCTTT	CASSFRMSGTGGGKGNAFF
.	TRBV4-1	once	TRBJ1-5	TGCGCCAGCAGCCCCCAGGAGAGGAATCAGCCCCAGCATTTT	CASSPQERNQPQHF